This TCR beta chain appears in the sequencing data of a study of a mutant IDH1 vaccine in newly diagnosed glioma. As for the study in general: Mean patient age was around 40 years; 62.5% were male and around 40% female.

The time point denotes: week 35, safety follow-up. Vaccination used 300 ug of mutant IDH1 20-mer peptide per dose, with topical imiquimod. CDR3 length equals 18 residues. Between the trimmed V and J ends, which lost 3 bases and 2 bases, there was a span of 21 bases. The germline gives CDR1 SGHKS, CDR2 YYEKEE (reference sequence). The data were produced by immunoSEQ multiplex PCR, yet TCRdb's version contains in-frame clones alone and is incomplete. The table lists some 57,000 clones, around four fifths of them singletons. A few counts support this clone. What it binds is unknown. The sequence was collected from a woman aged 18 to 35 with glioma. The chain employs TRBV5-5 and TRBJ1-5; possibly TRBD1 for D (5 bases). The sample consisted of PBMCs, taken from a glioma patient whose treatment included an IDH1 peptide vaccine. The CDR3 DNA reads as TGTGCCAGCAGCTCTGGGGTGGGGGTAACTATCGGCAATCAGCCCCAGCATTTT. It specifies CASSSGVGVTIGNQPQHF.